This T cell receptor beta chain was recovered during a study of shared clonotypes between healthy human individuals. Sequencing was performed with immunoSEQ multiplex PCR; in TCRdb, only in-frame clones are kept and a portion is missing. The sample consists of over 850,000 clones, about 80% of them appearing once. Of note for this clone: A much more abundant neighbour one base away suggests this may be a read error.

V lost 2 bases and J lost 3, with 5 bases in between. The CDR3 is made up of 12 amino acids. The germline V gene has CDR1 SGHAT and CDR2 FQDESV (reference sequence). The sequencing sample was made of memory CD4+ T cells from PBMCs. The subset is: CD45RA-negative fraction. This rearrangement joins TRBV11-1 to TRBJ2-7; TRBD1 might be the D (5 bases). This TCR was sampled from a man aged 18 to 30 in good health. Some clones in this sample may be carry-over from other donors' samples. The CDR3 DNA reads as TGTGCCAGCAGCTTACAGGGCTACGAGCAGTACTTC. It specifies CASSLQGYEQYF.